These 25 T cell receptor beta chains were sequenced from one sample in a study of cytomegalovirus exposure and HLA in healthy donors. Primers: 60 Vbeta forward and 13 Jbeta reverse. TCRdb's table, derived via immunoSEQ multiplex PCR, lists solely in-frame clones and lacks some. In the table there are 50,000 to 70,000 clones, 80% of which are singletons. Sample: PBMCs. These receptor sequences come from a woman aged 40 to 49 in good health and CMV-seronegative.

V and J are TRBV4-1 and TRBJ2-7; TRBD2 matches at 7 bases. Per the germline V gene, CDR1 is MGHRA and CDR2 is YSYEKL. This CDR3 is built from 15 residues. V shed 0 bases, J shed 2 bases, and the junction held 4 bases outside the gene matches. The CDR3 here is CASSQDAGLAYEQYF. The CDR3 DNA reads as TGCGCCAGCAGCCAAGATGCCGGACTAGCCTACGAGCAGTACTTC.

The rearrangement links TRBV6-1 to TRBJ1-4; 10 bases map to TRBD1. Trimming removed 3 bases from V and 8 bases from J; junction bases left unmatched: 6. Germline V gene sequence: CDR1 MNHNS, CDR2 SASEGT. The CDR3 runs to 15 residues. In DNA form, the CDR3 reads TGTGCCAGCAGTGAGGCGACAGGGGGCTGGGAAAAACTGTTTTTT. It specifies CASSEATGGWEKLFF.

Only a few counts were recorded for this clone. V and J are TRBV28 and TRBJ2-1; TRBD2 agrees at 8 bases. Germline V gives CDR1 MDHEN, CDR2 SYDVKM. V was clipped by 2 bases and J by 7 bases; unmatched bases: 4. The CDR3 runs to 14 residues. CDR3 DNA: TGTGCCAGCAGTTTAGGTCCTAGCGGGAATGAGCAGTTCTTC. This sequence encodes CASSLGPSGNEQFF.

The chain couples TRBV28 to TRBJ2-1, with D perhaps TRBD2 (6 bases). The V and J ends lost 3 bases and 5 bases respectively, with 14 bases between them. Germline CDR1 reads MDHEN; CDR2 reads SYDVKM. The CDR3 sequence is 15 residues long. The CDR3 coding sequence is TGTGCCAGCAGTTTTAGACGGGAGAAGGACAATGAGCAGTTCTTC. Translation: CASSFRREKDNEQFF.

The rearrangement uses TRBV6-1 and TRBJ2-3, with 7 bases fitting TRBD2. Losses at the gene ends were 4 bases for V and 3 bases for J; bases not matched to a gene: 10. Per germline, CDR1 MNHNS and CDR2 SASEGT. This CDR3 spans 16 amino acids. In DNA, the CDR3 is TGTGCCAGCAGTGCTCGCGGGCGGGAGTTGACAGATACGCAGTATTTT. This codes for CASSARGRELTDTQYF.

The chain joins TRBV7-2 to TRBJ2-1; TRBD2 matches 10 bases. Germline values: CDR1 SGHTA, CDR2 FQGNSA. CDR3 size: 17 residues. J lost 7 bases, V lost 4 bases, and 13 bases had no gene match. The CDR3 here is CASSSSGRALVGNEQFF. CDR3 bases: TGTGCCAGCAGCTCGAGCGGGAGGGCCTTAGTTGGGAATGAGCAGTTCTTC. The full variable domain, in which reference TRBV7-2 and TRBJ2-1 provide the parts outside the CDR3, is GAGVSQSPSNKVTEKGKDVELRCDPISGHTALYWYRQSLGQGLEFLIYFQGNSAPDKSGLPSDRFSAERTGGSVSTLTIQRTQQEDSAVYLCASSSSGRALVGNEQFFGPGTRLTVL.

The V and J genes are TRBV21-1 and TRBJ2-3; the DNA was not compared with TRBD2, the D call given in the table. TRBV21-1 is a known pseudogene. CDR3 size: 14 residues. The DNA of the CDR3 is TGTGCCAGCAGCAAGAGGAGGCGAGTAGATACGCAGTATTTT. Protein sequence: CASSKRRRVDTQYF.

The chain recombines TRBV5-4 with TRBJ2-3, with TRBD2 matching over 10 bases. This CDR3 region has 17 residues. V shed 5 bases and J 1 base; nucleotides not matched to a gene: 10. Per germline, CDR1 SGHNT and CDR2 YYREEE (reference sequence). CDR3 region: CASSPAGGGVGTDTQYF. The CDR3 nucleotides are TGTGCCAGCAGTCCAGCGGGAGGGGGCGTGGGCACAGATACGCAGTATTTT.

This clone has only a few counts. This chain joins TRBV18 and TRBJ2-4; TRBD1 agrees at 7 bases. V trimming: 6 bases; J trimming: 2 bases; junction bases outside the gene matches: 7. Germline CDR1 reads KGHSH; CDR2 reads LQKENI. The CDR3 is 15 amino acids. The CDR3 coding sequence is TGTGCCAGCTCGGACCCGGGACAGCCCAAAAACATTCAGTACTTC. Translated: CASSDPGQPKNIQYF.

The chain has TRBV9 and TRBJ2-1, with 7 bases fitting TRBD2. The CDR3 runs to 17 residues. The V gene end was trimmed by 1 base and the J gene end by 4 bases; junction bases not matched to a gene: 11. CDR1 is SGDLS and CDR2 is YYNGEE in the germline V gene. The CDR3 is CASSVLGSSGLYNEQFF. CDR3 bases: TGTGCCAGCAGCGTATTAGGGTCTAGCGGACTTTACAATGAGCAGTTCTTC.

The V gene is TRBV27, the J gene TRBJ2-7, with 8 bases identical to TRBD1. Germline V gives CDR1 MNHEY, CDR2 SMNVEV (reference sequence). CDR3 length equals 15 residues. J was trimmed by 0 bases and V by 4 bases; bases with no gene match: 5. The CDR3 region is CASSSDRGSSYEQYF. CDR3 sequence (DNA): TGTGCCAGCAGTTCAGACAGGGGTAGCTCCTACGAGCAGTACTTC.

This clone was seen a handful of times. The chain combines TRBV6-1 with TRBJ1-5; D call uncertain. The CDR3 runs 15 residues. Trimming removed 3 bases at V and 0 bases at J, with 9 bases between. Looked up from germline, CDR1 is MNHNS and CDR2 is SASEGT. Here the CDR3 reads CASSESGISNQPQHF. For the CDR3, the DNA is TGTGCCAGCAGTGAGTCGGGGATTAGCAATCAGCCCCAGCATTTT.

This clone was counted only a few times. The chain links TRBV5-1 to TRBJ2-3; 8 bases map to TRBD1. CDR1 SGHRS and CDR2 YFSETQ come from the germline V gene. This CDR3 has 16 residues. The trim removed 2 bases at V and 3 bases at J, leaving 8 bases unmatched. For the CDR3, the DNA is TGCGCCAGCAGCTTACAGGGGGACAAGGGGACAGATACGCAGTATTTT. This encodes CASSLQGDKGTDTQYF. Complete variable domain (other parts from reference TRBV5-1 and TRBJ2-3): KAGVTQTPRYLIKTRGQQVTLSCSPISGHRSVSWYQQTPGQGLQFLFEYFSETQRNKGNFPGRFSGRQFSNSRSEMNVSTLELGDSALYLCASSLQGDKGTDTQYFGPGTRLTVL.

The rearrangement joins TRBV14 to TRBJ2-7; possible D gene TRBD1, 6 bases. The CDR3 runs 14 residues. Germline CDR1 SGHDN, CDR2 FVKESK. Trimming took 2 bases from V and 4 from J, leaving 12 bases between them. The CDR3 spells CASSQINRVYEQYF. CDR3 nucleotides: TGTGCCAGCAGCCAAATCAACAGGGTGTACGAGCAGTACTTC.

To note about this clone: One end of the junction varies from germline; a read error may be responsible. CDR3 protein: CASILAGEGNEQFF. CDR3 sequence (DNA): TGTGCCAGCATTTTAGCGGGAGAAGGCAATGAGCAGTTCTTC. The chain is built from TRBV28 and TRBJ2-1, with TRBD2 matching over 9 bases. This CDR3 is built from 14 residues. The germline CDR1 and CDR2 sequences are MDHEN and SYDVKM.

This chain links TRBV28 with TRBJ1-5, with D unclear. This CDR3 contains 13 residues. Trimming took 7 bases from V and 4 from J, leaving 11 bases between them. The germline V gene has CDR1 MDHEN and CDR2 SYDVKM. This CDR3 is CASMETANQPQHF. CDR3 bases: TGTGCCAGCATGGAGACCGCAAATCAGCCCCAGCATTTT. Variable domain in full (rest from reference TRBV28 and TRBJ1-5): DVKVTQSSRYLVKRTGEKVFLECVQDMDHENMFWYRQDPGLGLRLIYFSYDVKMKEKGDIPEGYSVSREKKERFSLILESASTNQTSMYLCASMETANQPQHFGDGTRLSIL.

In this sample, this clone turned up once. CDR3 in amino acids: CASSIGGGPGDEQYF. In DNA, the CDR3 is TGTGCCAGTAGTATAGGGGGAGGGCCGGGAGACGAGCAGTACTTC. The gene calls are TRBV19 and TRBJ2-7; 7 bases line up with TRBD2. The V and J ends lost 1 base and 5 bases, in that order; junction bases with no gene match: 8. The length of the CDR3 is 15 residues. Germline V gives CDR1 LNHDA, CDR2 SQIVND (reference sequence).

The rearrangement joins TRBV5-6 to TRBJ1-1, with 9 nucleotides matching TRBD1. CDR3 length: 15 residues. Per germline, CDR1 SGHDT and CDR2 YYEEEE. J was trimmed by 6 bases and V by 4 bases; bases with no gene match: 10. The CDR3 sequence is CASSSSDRGGPEAFF. As DNA, the CDR3 is TGTGCCAGCAGCAGTTCGGACAGGGGAGGGCCTGAAGCTTTCTTT.

The chain is built from TRBV7-9 and TRBJ1-2, with TRBD1 matching over 7 bases. CDR1 is SEHNR and CDR2 is FQNEAQ in the germline V gene (reference sequence). The CDR3 is 14 residues long. The V segment lost 8 bases and the J segment 0 bases; nucleotides outside the gene matches: 6. As DNA, the CDR3 is TGTGCCAGCGGGCAGGGGGGAGCTAACTATGGCTACACCTTC. It yields the protein CASGQGGANYGYTF.

The rearrangement joins TRBV11-2 to TRBJ1-2; 8 bases match TRBD1. The CDR3 totals 16 residues. CDR1 and CDR2 from the germline V gene are SGHAT and FQNNGV. Losses at the gene ends were 5 bases for V and 4 bases for J; bases not matched to a gene: 12. The CDR3 is CASSRGPGQDPYGYTF. In nucleotides, the CDR3 is TGTGCCAGCAGCCGTGGGCCGGGACAGGACCCCTATGGCTACACCTTC.

The rearrangement links TRBV7-3 to TRBJ2-5, with 11 bases identical to TRBD1. The J segment lost 5 bases and the V segment lost 4 bases, leaving 0 bases of the junction unmatched. This CDR3 contains 13 residues. CDR1 is SGHTA and CDR2 is FQGTGA in the germline V gene. The CDR3 here is CASSWTGGETQYF. Written as DNA, the CDR3 is TGTGCCAGCAGCTGGACAGGGGGCGAGACCCAGTACTTC.

DNA of the CDR3: TGTGCCACCAGACCTTTAGCGGGAGGCCTGTACGAGCAGTACTTC. It translates to CATRPLAGGLYEQYF. The J gene is TRBJ2-7, the V gene TRBV14; 10 bases match TRBD2. Germline lookup yields CDR1 SGHDN and CDR2 FVKESK. V lost 10 bases to trimming and J lost 4 bases; unmatched junction nucleotides: 13. The CDR3 totals 15 residues.

The V and J genes are TRBV6-6 and TRBJ1-1; D might be TRBD1 (6 bases). Trimming pared 7 bases from V and 6 bases from J, leaving 15 bases between. This CDR3 has 13 residues. Germline V gene data show CDR1 as MNHNY and CDR2 as SVGAGI (reference sequence). CDR3 region: CASTFARGSEAFF. In DNA, the CDR3 is TGTGCCAGCACCTTTGCCAGGGGTTCTGAAGCTTTCTTT.

The chain is built from TRBV7-6 and TRBJ2-2; TRBD2 agrees at 8 bases. The CDR3 covers 22 residues. V lost 2 bases and J lost 1; bases outside the gene matches: 21. CDR1 is SGHVS and CDR2 is FNYEAQ in the germline V gene. The CDR3 protein is CASSLNLRLAGGPKKNTGELFF. For the CDR3, the DNA is TGTGCCAGCAGCTTAAATCTTAGGTTGGCGGGAGGACCCAAAAAGAACACCGGGGAGCTGTTTTTT.

The chain employs TRBV11-2 and TRBJ1-1, with no clear D. The CDR3 has 12 amino acids. CDR1 and CDR2 from the germline V gene are SGHAT and FQNNGV. The V end lost 5 bases, the J end lost 4 bases, and 8 bases lay between the germline ends. CDR3 in DNA: TGTGCCAGCAGCCCGTACGGCACTGAAGCTTTCTTT. The encoded protein is CASSPYGTEAFF.